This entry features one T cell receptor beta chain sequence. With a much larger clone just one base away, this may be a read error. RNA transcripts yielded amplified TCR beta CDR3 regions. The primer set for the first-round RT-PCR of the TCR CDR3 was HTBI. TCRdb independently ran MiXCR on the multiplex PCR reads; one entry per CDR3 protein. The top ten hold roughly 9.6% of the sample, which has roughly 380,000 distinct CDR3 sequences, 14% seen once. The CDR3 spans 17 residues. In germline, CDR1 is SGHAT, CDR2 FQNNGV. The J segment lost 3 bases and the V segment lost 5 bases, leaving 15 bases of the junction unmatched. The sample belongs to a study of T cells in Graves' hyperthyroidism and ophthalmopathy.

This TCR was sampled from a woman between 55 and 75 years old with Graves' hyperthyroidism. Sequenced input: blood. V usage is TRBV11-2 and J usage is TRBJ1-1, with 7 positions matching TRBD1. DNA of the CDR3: TGTGCCAGCAGCAGTCTCCGGAGGGGGCGCGCCTACACTGAAGCTTTCTTT. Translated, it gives CASSSLRRGRAYTEAFF.